The present TCR beta chain was sequenced within a study of metastatic and nonmetastatic thyroid tumors. The study, taken as a whole, reports: Malignant thyroid tumors reportedly exceeded benign nodules significantly in TCR beta diversity, with the difference appearing in blood and tumor.

Nobody among the patients had been given any treatment before thyroid surgery. The V gene's germline CDR1 is SGHAT and CDR2 FQNNGV. The CDR3 spans 14 residues. As for this clone: What it binds is not known. A read error may account for a junction end that differs from germline.

TCRdb re-called the PCR reads through MiXCR. The sample has approximately 35,000 clones, 35% to 40% seen once. This TCR was sampled from a female donor with papillary thyroid cancer or a benign thyroid nodule (not recorded which). Some clones in this sample may be carry-over from other donors' samples. Sequencing used tumor tissue. This chain uses TRBV11-2 with TRBJ2-5, with D possibly being TRBD2 (6 bases). CDR3 residues: CASSIGGSQDTQYF. The CDR3 bases are TGTGCCAGCAGTATTGGGGGGTCCCAAGATACCCAGTACTTC. The full variable domain, with the rest looked up from reference TRBV11-2 and TRBJ2-5, is EAGVAQSPRYKIIEKRQSVAFWCNPISGHATLYWYQQILGQGPKLLIQFQNNGVVDDSQLPKDRFSAERLKGVDSTLKIQPAKLEDSAVYLCASSIGGSQDTQYFGPGTRLLVL.